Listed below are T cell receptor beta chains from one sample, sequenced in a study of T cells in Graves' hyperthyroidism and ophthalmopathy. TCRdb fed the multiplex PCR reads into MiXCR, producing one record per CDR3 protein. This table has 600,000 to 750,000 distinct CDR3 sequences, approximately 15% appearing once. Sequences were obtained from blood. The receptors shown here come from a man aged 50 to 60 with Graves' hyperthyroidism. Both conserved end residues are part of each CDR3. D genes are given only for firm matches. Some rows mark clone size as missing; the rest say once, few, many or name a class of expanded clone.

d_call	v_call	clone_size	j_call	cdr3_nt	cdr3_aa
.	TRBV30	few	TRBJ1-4	TGTGCCTGGAGTGTAGTTGGTTATGAAAAACTGTTTTTT	CAWSVVGYEKLFF
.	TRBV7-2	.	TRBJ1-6	TGTGCCAGCAGTCTTAACCCAATTTCACCCCTCCACTTT	CASSLNPISPLHF
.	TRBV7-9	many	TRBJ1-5	TGTGCCAGCAGCTTAGCGAAAGGGAGTAGCAATCAGCCCCAGCATTTT	CASSLAKGSSNQPQHF
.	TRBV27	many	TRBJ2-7	TGTGCCAGCAGCCTACAGGGATCCTACGAGCAGTACTTC	CASSLQGSYEQYF
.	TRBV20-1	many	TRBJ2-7	TGCAGTGCTTCCGGGACGGCTGATTACGAGCAGTACTTC	CSASGTADYEQYF
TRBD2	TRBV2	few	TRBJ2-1	TGTGCCAGCAGTCACTTGGACAGGTGGACTAGCGAGAGCTCCTACAATGAGCAGTTCTTC	CASSHLDRWTSESSYNEQFF
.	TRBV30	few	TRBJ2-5	TGTGCCTGGGGGAGGTTCGACAGGGAGACCCAGTACTTC	CAWGRFDRETQYF
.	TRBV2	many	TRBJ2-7	TGTGCCAGCACCGAGGCCGGGGGCAACTACGAGCAGTACTTC	CASTEAGGNYEQYF
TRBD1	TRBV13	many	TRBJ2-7	TGTGCCAGCAGAACGGGACAGACCTACGAGCAGTACTTC	CASRTGQTYEQYF
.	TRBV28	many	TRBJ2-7	TGTGCCAGCACTCGGTTGGGGAACGAGCAGTACTTC	CASTRLGNEQYF
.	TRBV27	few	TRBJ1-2	TGTGCCAGCGGTGCCCGGGGTGGGAGCTATGGCTACACCTTC	CASGARGGSYGYTF
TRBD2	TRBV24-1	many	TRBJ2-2	TGTGCCACCAGTTCGGGGGGTACTCACACCGGGGAGCTGTTTTTT	CATSSGGTHTGELFF
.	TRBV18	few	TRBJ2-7	TGTGCCAGCTCACCAATAGACAGGAGTTCCGAGCAGTACTTC	CASSPIDRSSEQYF
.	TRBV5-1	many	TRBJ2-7	TGCGCCAGCAGCTTACGTCCCGGAGGGGCTTACGAGCAGTACTTC	CASSLRPGGAYEQYF
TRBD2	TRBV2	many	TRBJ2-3	TGTGCCAGCAGGCGGGAGTCTTTCACAGATACGCAGTATTTT	CASRRESFTDTQYF
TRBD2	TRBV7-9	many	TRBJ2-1	TGTGCCAGCGGAACTAGCGGGGGGAATGAGCAGTTCTTC	CASGTSGGNEQFF
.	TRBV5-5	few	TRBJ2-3	TGTGCCAGCCATACTAGTTCCGGTCCTGATACGCAGTATTTT	CASHTSSGPDTQYF
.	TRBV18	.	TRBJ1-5	TGTGCCAGCTCACCCCCGGTACAGGGCCATAGCAATCAGCCCCAGCATTTT	CASSPPVQGHSNQPQHF
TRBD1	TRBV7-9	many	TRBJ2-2	TGTGCCAGCAGCTTGACAGGGGGGACAAGCACCGGGGAGCTGTTTTTT	CASSLTGGTSTGELFF
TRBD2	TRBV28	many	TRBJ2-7	TGTGCCAGCATTTTCAGCGGGAAAATCAACGAGCAGTACTTC	CASIFSGKINEQYF
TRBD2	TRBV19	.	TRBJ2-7	TGTGCCAGTAGTGCCGGACTAGGCAGCCCCTACGAGCAGTACTTC	CASSAGLGSPYEQYF
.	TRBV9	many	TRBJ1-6	TGTGCCAGCAGCGTAGAGCAGGGTGCTTATTCACCCCTCCACTTT	CASSVEQGAYSPLHF
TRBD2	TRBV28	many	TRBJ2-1	TGTGCCAGCACACTACTAGCGGGAGTCTCCTACAATGAGCAGTTCTTC	CASTLLAGVSYNEQFF
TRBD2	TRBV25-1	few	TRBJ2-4	TGTGCCAGCAGTGACCCGGCGGGGGTTCAGTACTTC	CASSDPAGVQYF
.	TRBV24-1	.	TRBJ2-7	TGTGCCACTGCCGGGGCGGGGAGCTACGAGCAGTACTTC	CATAGAGSYEQYF
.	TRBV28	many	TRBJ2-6	TGTGCCAGCAGTTTTGGATTTCCTGGGGCCAACGTCCTGACTTTC	CASSFGFPGANVLTF
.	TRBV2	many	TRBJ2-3	TGTGCCAGCATCCTGGACCTGGGCCGGGCAGATACGCAGTATTTT	CASILDLGRADTQYF
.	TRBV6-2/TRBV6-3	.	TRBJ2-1	TGTGCCAGCAGTTACTCGTACAGCCTAGTCCTCTACAATGAGCAGTTCTTC	CASSYSYSLVLYNEQFF
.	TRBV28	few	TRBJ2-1	TGTGCCAGCAGTCCACTAGCCATTTCAGTAGGTGAGCAGTTCTTC	CASSPLAISVGEQFF
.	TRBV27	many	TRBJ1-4	TGTGCCAGCGCTCTGGGGGTAGGAGTTAATGAAAAACTGTTTTTT	CASALGVGVNEKLFF
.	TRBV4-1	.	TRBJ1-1	TGCGCCAGCAGCCAACCCCGGAGGGGCAACACTGAAGCTTTCTTT	CASSQPRRGNTEAFF
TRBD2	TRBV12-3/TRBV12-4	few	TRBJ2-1	TGTGCCGTCTACGTTCCTGGGACTAATCTGTTCTTC	CAVYVPGTNLFF
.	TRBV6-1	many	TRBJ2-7	TGTGCCAGCAGCACCCGTCGCGAGCAGTACTTC	CASSTRREQYF
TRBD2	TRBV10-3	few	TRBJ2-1	TGTGTCATCAGTGAGTCTTATAGCGGGAGCTACAATGAGCAGTTCTTC	CVISESYSGSYNEQFF
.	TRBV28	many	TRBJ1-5	TGTGCCAGCAGTTTTGTGGACGACGGAAGGGTTTATCATAGCAATCAGCCCCAGCATTTT	CASSFVDDGRVYHSNQPQHF
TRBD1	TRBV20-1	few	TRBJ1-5	TGCAGTGCTGATCCGGGACAGGGTTCGGAGCCCCAGCATTTT	CSADPGQGSEPQHF
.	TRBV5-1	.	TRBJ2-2	TGCGCCAGCTCCCTAGAGGCCGCTGCCACCGGGGAGCTGTTTTTT	CASSLEAAATGELFF
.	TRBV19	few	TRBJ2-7	TGTGCCAGTAGTAAAGCGGACTCCTACGAGCAGTACTTC	CASSKADSYEQYF
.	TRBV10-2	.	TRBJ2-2	TGCGCCAGCAGTCTGAAAATGGTGGGCGGGGAGCTGTTTTTT	CASSLKMVGGELFF
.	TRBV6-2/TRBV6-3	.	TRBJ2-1	TGTGCCAGCAGTTTCTTCGCCTCTCATTCGACTAGCGGGACAGGGGATGGGCAGTTCTTC	CASSFFASHSTSGTGDGQFF
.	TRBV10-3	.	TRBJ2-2	TGTGCCATCCGTTCCGGGGATGGGAACGGGGAGCTGGTTTTT	CAIRSGDGNGELVF